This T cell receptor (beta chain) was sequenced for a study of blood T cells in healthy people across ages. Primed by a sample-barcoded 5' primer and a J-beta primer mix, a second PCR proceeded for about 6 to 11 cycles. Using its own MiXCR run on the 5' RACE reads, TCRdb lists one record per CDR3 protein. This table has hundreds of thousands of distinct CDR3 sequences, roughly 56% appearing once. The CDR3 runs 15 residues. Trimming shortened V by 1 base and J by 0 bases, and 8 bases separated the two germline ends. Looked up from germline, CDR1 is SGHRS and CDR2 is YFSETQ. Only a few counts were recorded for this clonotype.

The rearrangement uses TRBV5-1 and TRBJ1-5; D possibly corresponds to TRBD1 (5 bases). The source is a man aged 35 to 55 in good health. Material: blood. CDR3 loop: CASSLLGDSNQPQHF. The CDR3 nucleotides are TGCGCCAGCAGCTTGTTAGGGGATAGCAATCAGCCCCAGCATTTT.